This T cell receptor (beta chain) is from a study of blood T cells in healthy people across ages. Whole-study results and caveats: Compared with aged donors, long-lived donors showed fewer expanded clones, suggesting selection.

Primers used in a second PCR of roughly 7 to 11 cycles were a sample-barcoded 5' primer and a J-beta primer mix. TCRdb used MiXCR to reprocess the 5' RACE reads, holding one entry per CDR3 protein. Of 980,000 or so distinct CDR3 sequences in the sample, 48% are singletons; the top ten hold 10% to 15%. As regards this clonotype: Its target is not known.

In germline, CDR1 is SGHRS, CDR2 YFSETQ. The CDR3 is 16 amino acids. V lost 0 bases and J 8 bases, leaving 18 bases between the germline ends. This chain uses TRBV5-1 with TRBJ2-1; perhaps TRBD2 as D (8 bases). This receptor was identified in a man under 40 in good health. Input material: blood. The CDR3 region has the DNA TGCGCCAGCAGCTTGGCGGGAGGGGGCTCGGTCGATGAGCAGTTCTTC. It yields the protein CASSLAGGGSVDEQFF.